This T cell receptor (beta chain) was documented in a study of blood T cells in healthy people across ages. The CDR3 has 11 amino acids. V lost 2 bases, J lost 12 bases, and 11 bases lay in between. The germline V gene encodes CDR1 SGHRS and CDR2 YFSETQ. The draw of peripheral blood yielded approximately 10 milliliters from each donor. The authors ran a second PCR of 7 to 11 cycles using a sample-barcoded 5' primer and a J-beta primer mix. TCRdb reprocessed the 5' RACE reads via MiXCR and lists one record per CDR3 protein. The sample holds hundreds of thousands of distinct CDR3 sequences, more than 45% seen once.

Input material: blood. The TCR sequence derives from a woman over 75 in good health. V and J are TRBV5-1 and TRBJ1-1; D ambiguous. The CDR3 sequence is CASSFNGVTFF. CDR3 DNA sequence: TGCGCCAGCAGCTTCAACGGGGTGACTTTCTTT.